The 23 T cell receptor beta chains below were found in one sample sequenced in a study of blood T cells in healthy people across ages. A sample-barcoded 5' primer and a J-beta primer mix were used in a second PCR of roughly 7 to 11 cycles. Each CDR3 protein is one row after TCRdb ran MiXCR on the 5' RACE reads. The data show hundreds of thousands of distinct CDR3 sequences, with about 61% seen just once and approximately 24% held by the top ten. Sample: blood. The source of these receptors is a man aged 35-49 years in good health.

The CDR3 loop reads CASSSLTSGNTYEQYF. CDR3 nucleotides: TGTGCCAGCAGCTCCCTGACTAGCGGGAACACCTACGAGCAGTACTTC. The genes are TRBV7-2 and TRBJ2-7; 11 positions agree with TRBD2. CDR3 length: 16 amino acids. Germline lookup yields CDR1 SGHTA and CDR2 FQGNSA. V dropped 4 bases and J dropped 2; count of bases not matched to a gene: 7.

Only a few counts were recorded for this clonotype. This rearrangement joins TRBV5-6 to TRBJ2-7; a weak D match, TRBD1 (5 bases). Per germline, CDR1 SGHDT and CDR2 YYEEEE. With 0 bases removed from V and 3 bases from J, the gap between germline ends came to 10 bases. The CDR3 contains 14 residues. The CDR3 bases are TGTGCCAGCAGCTTGGGGATAGGGGACTACGAGCAGTACTTC. Protein: CASSLGIGDYEQYF.

The gene calls are TRBV5-1 and TRBJ2-5; D possibly uses TRBD1 or TRBD2 (6 bases each). Per the germline V gene, CDR1 is SGHRS and CDR2 is YFSETQ. V lost 5 bases and J lost 5, with 19 bases in between. This CDR3 has 15 amino acids. This CDR3 is CASSLSPGARETQYF. The CDR3 region has the DNA TGCGCCAGCAGTTTGTCCCCGGGGGCGCGGGAGACCCAGTACTTC. Combining the CDR3 with reference TRBV5-1 and TRBJ2-5 gives the whole variable domain KAGVTQTPRYLIKTRGQQVTLSCSPISGHRSVSWYQQTPGQGLQFLFEYFSETQRNKGNFPGRFSGRQFSNSRSEMNVSTLELGDSALYLCASSLSPGARETQYFGPGTRLLVL.

The rearrangement links TRBV6-1 to TRBJ2-5; 7 bases align to TRBD2. Unmatched junction bases numbered 12, after V lost 3 bases and J lost 5 bases. The length of the CDR3 is 16 residues. From germline, CDR1 is MNHNS and CDR2 SASEGT. The CDR3 sequence is CASSDFPPGAGETQYF. Here the CDR3 DNA reads TGTGCCAGCAGTGATTTTCCACCGGGAGCGGGGGAGACCCAGTACTTC.

The chain joins TRBV5-1 to TRBJ2-7, with D perhaps matching TRBD2 (6 bases). V was trimmed by 3 bases and J by 4 bases, leaving 20 bases between them. Germline CDR1 and CDR2: SGHRS and YFSETQ. The CDR3 consists of 16 residues. The CDR3 loop is CASSSSGTEIPYEQYF. The DNA of the CDR3 is TGCGCCAGCAGCTCCTCCGGGACTGAAATTCCTTACGAGCAGTACTTC. The variable domain in full, with the rest retrieved from reference TRBV5-1 and TRBJ2-7, is KAGVTQTPRYLIKTRGQQVTLSCSPISGHRSVSWYQQTPGQGLQFLFEYFSETQRNKGNFPGRFSGRQFSNSRSEMNVSTLELGDSALYLCASSSSGTEIPYEQYFGPGTRLTVT.

The V and J genes are TRBV5-1 and TRBJ2-5; 7 nucleotides agree with TRBD2. The trim removed 0 bases at V and 5 bases at J, leaving 10 bases unmatched. Germline V gives CDR1 SGHRS, CDR2 YFSETQ. CDR3 size: 16 residues. DNA for the CDR3: TGCGCCAGCAGCTTGGTTCTAGCGGAGGGAACGGAGACCCAGTACTTC. This translates into CASSLVLAEGTETQYF. The entire variable domain, with the rest obtained from reference TRBV5-1 and TRBJ2-5, is as follows: KAGVTQTPRYLIKTRGQQVTLSCSPISGHRSVSWYQQTPGQGLQFLFEYFSETQRNKGNFPGRFSGRQFSNSRSEMNVSTLELGDSALYLCASSLVLAEGTETQYFGPGTRLLVL.

In DNA, the CDR3 is TGTGCCAGCCAACTAGCGGGGGTTGCAGATACGCAGTATTTT. This encodes CASQLAGVADTQYF. The gene calls are TRBV6-1 and TRBJ2-3, with 11 positions matching TRBD2. Germline CDR1 reads MNHNS; CDR2 reads SASEGT. There are 14 residues in the CDR3. V lost 8 bases to trimming and J lost 4 bases; unmatched junction nucleotides: 5.

The chain is built from TRBV6-2 or TRBV6-3 and TRBJ2-1; 9 bases fit TRBD1. After removal of 6 bases from V and 8 bases from J, the junction contained 11 bases not matched to a gene. Germline V lookup: CDR1 MNHEY, CDR2 SVGEGT. CDR3 length: 15 residues. CDR3: CASRPAGQGTHEQFF. In nucleotides, the CDR3 is TGTGCCAGCAGACCAGCGGGACAGGGCACCCATGAGCAGTTCTTC.

The chain links TRBV20-1 to TRBJ1-1, with no clear D. Trimming cost V 0 bases and J 2 bases, with 10 bases left between them. The CDR3 totals 14 residues. CDR1 is DFQATT, CDR2 SNEGSKA, per germline (reference sequence). The CDR3: CSAREAGVNTEAFF. CDR3 bases: TGCAGTGCTAGAGAAGCCGGGGTCAACACTGAAGCTTTCTTT.

Only a few counts were recorded for this clonotype. The rearrangement uses TRBV29-1 and TRBJ1-2; 11 bases map to TRBD1. This CDR3 has 14 amino acids. Germline CDR1 SQVTM, CDR2 ANQGSEA. Trimming at V came to 3 bases and at J to 4 bases, leaving 4 bases not matched to a gene. The CDR3 region is CSVDEGTGGYGYTF. CDR3 DNA: TGCAGCGTTGACGAGGGGACAGGGGGCTATGGCTACACCTTC.

This rearrangement joins TRBV5-1 to TRBJ2-1; 13 bases are a match to TRBD2. This CDR3 has 15 residues. V trimming: 3 bases; J trimming: 7 bases; junction bases outside the gene matches: 4. Germline V gene data show CDR1 as SGHRS and CDR2 as YFSETQ. This chain's CDR3 is CASSWTSGSANEQFF. The CDR3 DNA is TGCGCCAGCAGCTGGACTAGCGGGAGTGCGAATGAGCAGTTCTTC.

The chain joins TRBV18 to TRBJ1-1; a weak D match, TRBD1 (6 bases). CDR1 is KGHSH, CDR2 LQKENI, per germline. V lost 2 bases and J 6 bases, leaving 19 bases between the germline ends. The CDR3 spans 16 residues. CDR3 nucleotides: TGTGCCAGCTCACCAAATCAGCCCGCAGGGGCGTCTGAAGCTTTCTTT. Translation gives CASSPNQPAGASEAFF. The entire variable domain, with the rest obtained from reference TRBV18 and TRBJ1-1, is as follows: NAGVMQNPRHLVRRRGQEARLRCSPMKGHSHVYWYRQLPEEGLKFMVYLQKENIIDESGMPKERFSAEFPKEGPSILRIQQVVRGDSAAYFCASSPNQPAGASEAFFGQGTRLTVV.

This sequence joins TRBV4-2 and TRBJ2-5; possible D gene TRBD2, 6 bases. V shed 0 bases and J shed 5 bases, with 19 bases lying between them. In germline, CDR1 is LGHNA, CDR2 YNFKEQ. CDR3 length equals 17 residues. CDR3 sequence: CASSQDPGTTRGETQYF. The CDR3 bases are TGTGCCAGCAGCCAAGATCCTGGGACCACCCGGGGGGAGACCCAGTACTTC.

Details on this clonotype: One junction end does not reproduce the germline sequence, and a read error may be involved. V and J are TRBV27 and TRBJ2-5; D possibly matches TRBD1 or TRBD2 (5 bases each). This CDR3 is built from 15 residues. Germline CDR1 reads MNHEY; CDR2 reads SMNVEV (reference sequence). The CDR3 bases are TGTGTCAGCAGTTTAGAGGGACGGAACTACAATGAGCAGTACTTC. Protein sequence: CVSSLEGRNYNEQYF.

This clonotype was found once. The chain is built from TRBV7-3 and TRBJ2-1; 9 positions agree with TRBD2. The junction had 4 bases not matched to a gene; V was cut back by 0 bases and J by 7 bases. The CDR3 consists of 15 residues. The germline gives CDR1 SGHTA, CDR2 FQGTGA. This CDR3 reads CASSLTAGGRNEQFF. CDR3 in DNA: TGTGCCAGCAGCTTAACGGCGGGGGGGCGTAATGAGCAGTTCTTC.

The chain joins TRBV6-5 to TRBJ2-1, with D perhaps matching TRBD2 (5 bases). The better agreement between TRBJ2-7 and the DNA end casts doubt on the J call. The CDR3 has 15 residues. Germline V gene data show CDR1 as MNHEY and CDR2 as SVGAGI. In nucleotides, the CDR3 is TGTGCCAGCAGTTTGCGACGGGATGTCTACAATGAGCAGTACTTC. It translates to CASSLRRDVYNEQYF.

The rearrangement joins TRBV4-3 to TRBJ1-5; 7 positions agree with TRBD1. The V gene end was trimmed by 3 bases and the J gene end by 1 base; junction bases not matched to a gene: 6. The length of the CDR3 is 16 residues. Germline V CDR1 and CDR2: LGHNA, YSLEER. CDR3 region: CASSHNTGASNQPQHF. Here the CDR3 DNA reads TGCGCCAGCAGCCATAATACAGGGGCGAGCAATCAGCCCCAGCATTTT.

This clonotype was detected a few times. V is TRBV7-9 and J is TRBJ2-7; 7 bases align to TRBD2. With V trimmed by 8 bases and J by 2 bases, 9 bases remained unmatched. The CDR3 totals 14 residues. CDR1 is SEHNR and CDR2 is FQNEAQ in the germline V gene (reference sequence). In DNA, the CDR3 is TGTGCCAGCGGTGAGCGGGGAGCGACCTACGAGCAGTACTTC. It encodes CASGERGATYEQYF.

This clonotype occurred many times. V usage is TRBV6-5 and J usage is TRBJ2-5; TRBD1 agrees at 7 bases. Germline lookup yields CDR1 MNHEY and CDR2 SVGAGI. The CDR3 runs to 13 residues. Trimming took 5 bases from V and 3 from J; bases not matched to a gene: 3. CDR3 sequence: CASSPGTEETQYF. The CDR3 nucleotides are TGTGCCAGCAGTCCCGGGACAGAAGAGACCCAGTACTTC.

This clonotype was found many times. V usage is TRBV29-1 and J usage is TRBJ2-1; 7 bases agree with TRBD2. The CDR3 has 15 amino acids. Germline assignment: CDR1 SQVTM and CDR2 ANQGSEA. The ends lost 3 bases at V and 2 bases at J; junction bases unmatched: 7. The CDR3 loop reads CSVDDTGGAYNEQFF. The CDR3 DNA reads as TGCAGCGTTGATGATACGGGGGGAGCCTACAATGAGCAGTTCTTC.

The chain is built from TRBV24-1 and TRBJ2-7; TRBD2 is a possible D gene (6 bases). The length of the CDR3 is 15 residues. Germline values: CDR1 KGHDR, CDR2 SFDVKD. V was clipped by 1 base and J by 5 bases, with 14 bases between them. CDR3 amino acids: CATSDFYGAGHEQYF. In DNA, the CDR3 is TGTGCCACCAGTGATTTTTACGGTGCGGGGCACGAGCAGTACTTC.

The genes are TRBV30 and TRBJ2-3, with 8 nucleotides matching TRBD1. Germline V gives CDR1 GTSNPN, CDR2 SVGIG (reference sequence). V shed 7 bases and J 1 base; nucleotides not matched to a gene: 10. This CDR3 has 15 residues. CDR3 in amino acids: CAFRGQAIGTDTQYF. The DNA of the CDR3 is TGTGCCTTTAGGGGACAGGCCATAGGCACAGATACGCAGTATTTT.

This clonotype showed up just once. The chain uses TRBV27 and TRBJ2-1, with 10 bases aligning to TRBD2. The V gene end was trimmed by 8 bases and the J gene end by 5 bases; junction bases not matched to a gene: 18. CDR1 MNHEY and CDR2 SMNVEV come from the germline V gene (reference sequence). There are 18 residues in the CDR3. The CDR3 DNA follows: TGTGCCAGCGTTATAATTCCCCCTAGCGGGGGACCTAACAATGAGCAGTTCTTC. Its translation is CASVIIPPSGGPNNEQFF.